The entry below describes one TCR beta chain. The source of the sample is a study of blood T cell repertoires in COVID-19. Study-wide context: Researchers got acute and convalescent COVID-19 samples from the United States, Italy and Spain. PBMCs, B-cell-depleted T cells, or T cells provided the cDNA or gDNA that made up the material.

Original analysis: The authors estimated nucleated cell counts from reference gene primer amplification. The repertoire was sequenced with immunoSEQ multiplex PCR; TCRdb's copy has only in-frame clones and lacks some. From that table come the V and J calls and clone size; the DNA was used to work out D and trimming. This sample carries approximately 75,000 clones, around two thirds of them seen once, and the ten largest clones take 2.5% to 3%. Germline values: CDR1 SGHDT, CDR2 YYEEEE. V was pared by 3 bases and J by 7 bases, with 8 bases between. CDR3 length: 13 amino acids. The chain has TRBV5-6 and TRBJ1-6, with D unresolved. The sequenced sample consisted of peripheral blood. This clonotype was sampled from a human donor with acute or convalescent COVID-19. The donor label of this sample is uncertain. CDR3 protein: CASSSLINSPLHF. The CDR3 DNA reads as TGTGCCAGCAGCTCTCTTATAAATTCACCCCTCCACTTT.